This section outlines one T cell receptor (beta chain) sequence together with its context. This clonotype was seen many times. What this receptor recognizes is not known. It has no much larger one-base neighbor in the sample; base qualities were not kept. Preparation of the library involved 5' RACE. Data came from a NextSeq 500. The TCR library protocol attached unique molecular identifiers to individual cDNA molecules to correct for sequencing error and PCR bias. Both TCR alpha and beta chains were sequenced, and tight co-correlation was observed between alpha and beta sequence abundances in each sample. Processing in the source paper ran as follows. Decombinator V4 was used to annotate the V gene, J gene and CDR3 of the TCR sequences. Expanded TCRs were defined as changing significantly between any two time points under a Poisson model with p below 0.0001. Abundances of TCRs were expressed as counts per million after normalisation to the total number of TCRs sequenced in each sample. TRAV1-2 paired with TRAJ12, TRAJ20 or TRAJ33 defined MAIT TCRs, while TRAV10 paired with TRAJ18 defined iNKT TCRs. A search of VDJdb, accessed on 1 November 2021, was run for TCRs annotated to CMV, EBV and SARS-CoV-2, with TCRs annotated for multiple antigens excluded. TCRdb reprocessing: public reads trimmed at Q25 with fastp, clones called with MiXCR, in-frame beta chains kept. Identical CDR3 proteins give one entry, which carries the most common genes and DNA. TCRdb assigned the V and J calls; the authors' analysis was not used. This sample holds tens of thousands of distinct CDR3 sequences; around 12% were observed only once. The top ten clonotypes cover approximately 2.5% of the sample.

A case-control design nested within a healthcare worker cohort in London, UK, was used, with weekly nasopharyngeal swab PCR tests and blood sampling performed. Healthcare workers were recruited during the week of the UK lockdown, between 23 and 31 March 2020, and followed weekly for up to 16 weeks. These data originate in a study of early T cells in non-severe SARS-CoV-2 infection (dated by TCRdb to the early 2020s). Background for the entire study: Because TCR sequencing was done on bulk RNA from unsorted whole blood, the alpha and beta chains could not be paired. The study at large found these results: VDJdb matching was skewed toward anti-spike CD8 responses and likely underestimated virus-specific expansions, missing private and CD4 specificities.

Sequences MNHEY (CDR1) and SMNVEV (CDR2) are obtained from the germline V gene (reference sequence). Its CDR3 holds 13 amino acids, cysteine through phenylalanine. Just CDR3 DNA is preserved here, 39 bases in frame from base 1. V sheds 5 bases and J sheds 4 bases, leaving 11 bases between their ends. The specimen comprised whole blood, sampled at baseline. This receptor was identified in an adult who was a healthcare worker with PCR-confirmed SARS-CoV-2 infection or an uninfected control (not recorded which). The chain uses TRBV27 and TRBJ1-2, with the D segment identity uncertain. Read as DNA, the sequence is TGTGCCAGCAGTGCTCGACAAGCCTATGGCTACACCTTC. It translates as CASSARQAYGYTF.